The entry that follows covers one TCR beta chain sequence. The data stem from a study of blood T cell repertoires in COVID-19. Deletions cut 2 bases from V and 6 bases from J, with 15 bases between. CDR1 is MNHNS and CDR2 is SASEGT in the germline V gene. There are 15 residues in the CDR3. TCRdb's copy holds only in-frame clones and misses some; the assay was immunoSEQ multiplex PCR. The sample has about 230,000 clones; roughly 84% are singletons. V and J are TRBV6-1 and TRBJ2-3; D might be TRBD2 (5 bases). Sequences were obtained from peripheral blood. This TCR derives from a woman in her forties or fifties with acute or convalescent COVID-19. The CDR3 DNA is TGTGCCAGCAGTGAAAGGAGGCCTCCGGGTGATACGCAGTATTTT. This codes for CASSERRPPGDTQYF.